This entry describes one T cell receptor beta chain. The CDR3 has 16 residues. V was shortened by 6 bases and J by 2 bases, with 14 bases between the two germline ends. Germline-derived CDR1 and CDR2 are SNHLY and FYNNEI. This sample stems from a study of blood T cell repertoires in COVID-19. Libraries were prepared by immunoSEQ multiplex PCR; TCRdb keeps only in-frame clonotypes and omits some of them. The sample includes 250,000 to 300,000 clones, about nine tenths of them seen just once. Residents of about two dozen US areas, aged about 18 to 89 years, made up the participants. Participants reported their clinical history, and cohort assignment relied on those reports.

This clonotype was obtained from a woman between 35 and 50 years old with acute COVID-19. The sample comprised PBMCs or T cells enriched from blood (not recorded which). This chain uses TRBV2 with TRBJ2-6; a weak D match, TRBD1 (6 bases). CDR3 loop: CASRTGFFTGANVLTF. The CDR3 nucleotides are TGTGCCAGCAGGACAGGATTTTTTACTGGGGCCAACGTCCTGACTTTC.